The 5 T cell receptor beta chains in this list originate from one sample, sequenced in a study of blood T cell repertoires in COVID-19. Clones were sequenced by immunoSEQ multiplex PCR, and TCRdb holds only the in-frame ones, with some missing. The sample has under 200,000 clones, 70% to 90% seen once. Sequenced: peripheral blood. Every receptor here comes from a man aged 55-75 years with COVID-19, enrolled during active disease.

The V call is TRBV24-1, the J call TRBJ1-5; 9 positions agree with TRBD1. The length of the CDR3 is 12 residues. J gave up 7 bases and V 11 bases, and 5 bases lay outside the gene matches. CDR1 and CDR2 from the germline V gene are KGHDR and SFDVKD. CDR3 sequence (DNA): TGTGCCATCGGACAGGGGAGACAGCCCCAGCATTTT. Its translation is CAIGQGRQPQHF.

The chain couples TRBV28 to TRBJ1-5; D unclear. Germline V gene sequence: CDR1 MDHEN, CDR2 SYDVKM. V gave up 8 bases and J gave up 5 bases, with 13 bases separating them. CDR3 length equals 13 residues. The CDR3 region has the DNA TGTGCCAGCGGTCGGAGTGGTTATCAGCCCCAGCATTTT. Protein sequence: CASGRSGYQPQHF.

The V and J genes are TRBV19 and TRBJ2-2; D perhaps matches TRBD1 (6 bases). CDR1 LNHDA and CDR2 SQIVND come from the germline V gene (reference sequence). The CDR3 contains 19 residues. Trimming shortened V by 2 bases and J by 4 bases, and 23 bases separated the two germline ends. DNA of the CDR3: TGTGCCAGTAGTATAAGGGCAGGGGCGTTGCGGGTTGCCACCGGGGAGCTGTTTTTT. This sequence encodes CASSIRAGALRVATGELFF.

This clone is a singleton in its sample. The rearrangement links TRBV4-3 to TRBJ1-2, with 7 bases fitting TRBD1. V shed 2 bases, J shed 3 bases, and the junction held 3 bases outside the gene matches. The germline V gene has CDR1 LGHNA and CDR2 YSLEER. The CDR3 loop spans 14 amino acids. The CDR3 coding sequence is TGCGCCAGCAGCCAACTTACAGGGGACTATGGCTACACCTTC. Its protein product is CASSQLTGDYGYTF.

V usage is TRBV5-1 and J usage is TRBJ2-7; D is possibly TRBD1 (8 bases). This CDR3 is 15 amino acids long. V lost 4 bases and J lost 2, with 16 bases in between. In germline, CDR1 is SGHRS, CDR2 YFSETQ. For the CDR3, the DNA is TGCGCCAGCAGCCTAAACAGGGGGGGACCCTACGAGCAGTACTTC. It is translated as CASSLNRGGPYEQYF. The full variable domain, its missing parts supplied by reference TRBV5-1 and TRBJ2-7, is KAGVTQTPRYLIKTRGQQVTLSCSPISGHRSVSWYQQTPGQGLQFLFEYFSETQRNKGNFPGRFSGRQFSNSRSEMNVSTLELGDSALYLCASSLNRGGPYEQYFGPGTRLTVT.